The entry that follows covers one TCR beta chain sequence. The antigen remains undetermined. TCR alpha and TCR beta cDNA libraries carrying sample barcodes and UMIs were produced by 5'RACE using constant-segment primers. TCRdb re-called the 5' RACE reads with MiXCR, one entry per CDR3 protein. The table records approximately 400,000 distinct CDR3 sequences, 15% to 20% of them present only once. The sample originates from a study of T-cell memory formation after mild COVID-19. Study-level results: A subset of responding clones appeared in pre-infection memory, suggesting cross-reactive memory joined. For contracting clones, CD4+ ones sat mainly in CM and EM, CD8+ in EMRA.

The clonotype originates from a man in his late teens or twenties who had mild COVID-19 (a few samples of this study predate the infection). Cell type and time point are not known. The source material was PBMCs or a T cell subset sorted from them (not recorded which).

This chain's CDR3 is CASSLLWGETQYF. For the CDR3, the DNA is TGCGCCAGCAGCCTACTCTGGGGGGAGACCCAGTACTTC. The chain recombines TRBV4-1 with TRBJ2-5, with D possibly called TRBD1 or TRBD2 (5 bases each). The CDR3 consists of 13 residues. V lost 4 bases and J lost 5, with 11 bases in between. CDR1 is MGHRA and CDR2 is YSYEKL in the germline V gene.